This T cell receptor (beta chain) was recovered during a study of blood T cell repertoires in COVID-19. This table comes from immunoSEQ multiplex PCR, and its TCRdb copy is limited to in-frame clones, with some not included. This table has some 40,000 clones, approximately 80% appearing once. The trim removed 5 bases at V and 3 bases at J, leaving 15 bases unmatched. CDR3 length equals 19 residues. In germline, CDR1 is LNHDA, CDR2 SQIVND (reference sequence). This chain joins TRBV19 and TRBJ2-1; 11 bases align to TRBD2. Specimen: peripheral blood. The source is a man between 60 and 75 years old in a cohort sampled during active COVID-19. The CDR3 loop is CASSRGGLAGGGLYNEQFF. CDR3 coding DNA: TGTGCCAGTAGTCGAGGCGGGCTAGCGGGAGGCGGGCTCTACAATGAGCAGTTCTTC.